One and the same sample provided the 10 T cell receptor beta chains below, sequenced in a study of tumor-infiltrating lymphocytes in primary liver carcinoma. A constant-region primer served to make TCR beta cDNA from around 540 ng total RNA. Researchers made the TCR beta libraries by running three nested multiplex PCR rounds with slightly modified ARM-PCR. The first two PCR rounds, approximately 10 cycles each, used TRBV1-TRBV30 forward primers and a C-beta reverse primer. From the multiplex PCR reads, TCRdb called clonotypes with MiXCR, one entry per CDR3 protein. This repertoire shows about 130,000 distinct CDR3 sequences, around 64% found once; its top ten account for more than 7%. Unsorted bulk tissue (about 20-32 mg) underwent RNA and DNA co-extraction. The specimen was liver tumor tissue from sampling region 3. Described subset: tumor region T3, left-lateral pole. Receptor source: a woman aged 60 to 75 with primary liver carcinoma and hepatitis B virus infection.

In this sample, this clonotype turned up a few times. This chain joins TRBV5-1 and TRBJ2-1; 8 positions match TRBD1. V trimming: 0 bases; J trimming: 6 bases; junction bases outside the gene matches: 5. CDR1 and CDR2 from the germline V gene are SGHRS and YFSETQ. There are 15 residues in the CDR3. CDR3 residues: CASSLDQGAFNEQFF. DNA for the CDR3: TGCGCCAGCAGCTTGGATCAGGGGGCGTTCAATGAGCAGTTCTTC. The full variable domain, in which reference TRBV5-1 and TRBJ2-1 provide the parts outside the CDR3, is KAGVTQTPRYLIKTRGQQVTLSCSPISGHRSVSWYQQTPGQGLQFLFEYFSETQRNKGNFPGRFSGRQFSNSRSEMNVSTLELGDSALYLCASSLDQGAFNEQFFGPGTRLTVL.

J is TRBJ2-5 and V is TRBV20-1; tentatively, D is TRBD2 (6 bases). V was shortened by 4 bases and J by 0 bases, with 18 bases between the two germline ends. From germline, CDR1 is DFQATT and CDR2 SNEGSKA (reference sequence). This CDR3 region has 16 residues. The CDR3 nucleotides are TGCAGTGCTACCTCCACTGGCGGGGCGTACCAAGAGACCCAGTACTTC. Protein: CSATSTGGAYQETQYF.

This clonotype was observed at least ten times. The chain uses TRBV29-1 and TRBJ1-4, with 9 bases aligning to TRBD1. CDR3 length equals 14 residues. The J segment lost 5 bases and the V segment lost 7 bases, leaving 8 bases of the junction unmatched. Germline CDR1 SQVTM, CDR2 ANQGSEA. The CDR3 DNA follows: TGCAGCGCCGCCAAAGACAGGGGGAATGAAAAACTGTTTTTT. This translates into CSAAKDRGNEKLFF.

The V and J genes are TRBV11-2 and TRBJ1-2, with D possibly being TRBD1 (6 bases). The germline V gene encodes CDR1 SGHAT and CDR2 FQNNGV. The CDR3 spans 15 residues. The V end lost 3 bases, the J end lost 6 bases, and 17 bases lay between the germline ends. In DNA, the CDR3 is TGTGCCAGCAGCTTGTGTACGACAGGAATCAATGGCTACACCTTC. Translating gives CASSLCTTGINGYTF.

J is TRBJ2-1 and V is TRBV5-4; 9 nucleotides match TRBD1. Germline V gene sequence: CDR1 SGHNT, CDR2 YYREEE (reference sequence). V lost 6 bases to trimming and J lost 9 bases; unmatched junction nucleotides: 10. The CDR3 loop spans 14 amino acids. CDR3 in DNA: TGTGCCAGCATCCGTGGACAGGGGTTTGTTGAGCAGTTCTTC. This sequence encodes CASIRGQGFVEQFF.

Remarks on this clonotype: This may stem from a read error, because a much larger clone lies one nucleotide away. The V gene is TRBV28, the J gene TRBJ2-7; 7 bases fit TRBD1. The CDR3 totals 15 residues. Trimming at V came to 5 bases and at J to 0 bases, leaving 7 bases not matched to a gene. Germline V CDR1 and CDR2: MDHEN, SYDVKM. CDR3 sequence: CASSGDSASSYEQYF. DNA of the CDR3: TGTGCCAGCAGTGGGGACAGCGCGAGCTCCTACGAGCAGTACTTC. Using reference TRBV28 and TRBJ2-7 for the parts outside the CDR3, the full variable domain is DVKVTQSSRYLVKRTGEKVFLECVQDMDHENMFWYRQDPGLGLRLIYFSYDVKMKEKGDIPEGYSVSREKKERFSLILESASTNQTSMYLCASSGDSASSYEQYFGPGTRLTVT.

Worth noting for this clonotype: At one of its ends the junction is not consistent with the germline gene, which may arise from a read error. The chain uses TRBV30 and TRBJ2-7; 9 bases are a match to TRBD1. CDR1 is GTSNPN and CDR2 is SVGIG in the germline V gene (reference sequence). CDR3 size: 14 residues. The CDR3 reads CAGSSRDRVNEQYF. CDR3 coding DNA: TGTGCCGGGAGCAGTCGGGACAGGGTTAACGAGCAGTACTTC.

Note on this clonotype: The germline gene is not matched at one end of the junction; a read error may be the cause. The chain recombines TRBV28 with TRBJ2-7; TRBD1 matches 7 bases. The CDR3 has 13 amino acids. From germline, CDR1 is MDHEN and CDR2 SYDVKM. DNA of the CDR3: TGTGCCAGCAGTTTGAGGGGGCCATACGACCAGTACTTC. Translating gives CASSLRGPYDQYF.

This clonotype appeared once. This rearrangement joins TRBV4-2 to TRBJ1-4, with TRBD1 matching over 11 bases. This CDR3 is built from 18 residues. The germline CDR1 and CDR2 sequences are LGHNA and YNFKEQ. This chain's CDR3 is CFSSLGGGQGAANEKLFF. For the CDR3, the DNA is TGTTTCAGCAGCCTCGGAGGAGGACAGGGGGCGGCTAATGAAAAACTGTTTTTT.

Comments on this clonotype: At one end, the junction sequence differs from germline, possibly due to a read error. This chain connects TRBV12-3 or TRBV12-4 to TRBJ2-7; TRBD1 matches at 9 bases. CDR3 length equals 11 residues. In nucleotides, the CDR3 is TGTGACAGCAGTCTGGACAGGGGTATTTACTTC. Its protein product is CDSSLDRGIYF.